Listed here are 19 T cell receptor beta chains from one sample, sequenced in a study of OX40 agonist ivuxolimab in advanced cancers. The assay was immunoSEQ multiplex PCR, and TCRdb's table has in-frame clones only and misses some. This sample has about 42,000 clones, with about 82% found just once. Here the sequenced sample was CD4+ or CD8+ T cells sorted from blood, taken in a trial of the OX40 agonist ivuxolimab. These receptors were obtained from an adult with an advanced solid tumor such as melanoma, head and neck, liver or kidney cancer.

As to this clone: The germline gene is not matched at one end of the junction; a read error may be the cause. The gene calls are TRBV5-6 and TRBJ2-1; D is unresolved. The CDR3 is 16 amino acids. The germline V gene encodes CDR1 SGHDT and CDR2 YYEEEE. CDR3 coding DNA: TGTGCCAGCAGCTTGGATGGGCCCAGCTCCTACAATGGGCAGTTCTTC. This gives the protein CASSLDGPSSYNGQFF.

The V and J genes are TRBV7-9 and TRBJ2-1; D is unresolved. V was clipped by 2 bases and J by 3 bases, with 11 bases between them. Germline V gene data show CDR1 as SEHNR and CDR2 as FQNEAQ (reference sequence). This CDR3 is built from 15 residues. The CDR3 sequence is CASSLSGSLYNEQFF. The CDR3 nucleotides are TGTGCCAGCAGCTTATCCGGATCGCTCTACAATGAGCAGTTCTTC.

This clone was recorded a few times. A far larger clone is one base from this, pointing to a likely read error. This specimen includes other DNA sequences encoding the same CDR3. The chain uses TRBV4-1 and TRBJ2-7; D is uncertain. This CDR3 is 13 amino acids long. Deletions cut 0 bases from V and 7 bases from J, with 10 bases between. Per germline, CDR1 MGHRA and CDR2 YSYEKL. The CDR3 sequence: CASSQESSEEQYF. The CDR3 DNA follows: TGCGCCAGCAGCCAAGAGTCGAGCGAGGAGCAGTACTTC.

V and J are TRBV28 and TRBJ1-1; D perhaps matches TRBD1 (5 bases). This CDR3 is 18 amino acids long. V lost 7 bases and J 1 base, leaving 25 bases between the germline ends. Per germline, CDR1 MDHEN and CDR2 SYDVKM. CDR3 protein: CASIPDPGSRGQNTEAFF. CDR3 coding DNA: TGTGCCAGCATCCCCGACCCCGGGTCCCGAGGACAGAACACTGAAGCTTTCTTT. Complete variable domain (other parts from reference TRBV28 and TRBJ1-1): DVKVTQSSRYLVKRTGEKVFLECVQDMDHENMFWYRQDPGLGLRLIYFSYDVKMKEKGDIPEGYSVSREKKERFSLILESASTNQTSMYLCASIPDPGSRGQNTEAFFGQGTRLTVV.

Only one count was recorded for this clone. The gene calls are TRBV4-1 and TRBJ1-3; D might be TRBD1 (6 bases). Trimming removed 2 bases at V and 4 bases at J, with 15 bases between. Germline CDR1 is MGHRA and CDR2 is YSYEKL. This CDR3 has 16 residues. The CDR3 spells CASSQPPTGVGNTIYF. The CDR3 nucleotides read TGCGCCAGCAGCCAACCCCCGACAGGAGTCGGAAACACCATATATTTT.

In its sample, this clone was seen a few times. The rearrangement uses TRBV6-6 and TRBJ2-7; D is uncertain. CDR1 and CDR2 (germline): MNHNY, SVGAGI (reference sequence). The CDR3 consists of 11 residues. Between the trimmed V and J ends, which lost 0 bases and 6 bases, there was a span of 3 bases. The DNA of the CDR3 is TGTGCCAGCAGTTACTCGGCCGAGCAGTACTTC. Its translation is CASSYSAEQYF.

This clone was picked up one time. This rearrangement joins TRBV28 to TRBJ2-7, with 7 bases lining up with TRBD1. Trimming removed 6 bases from V and 2 bases from J; junction bases left unmatched: 7. Germline V gives CDR1 MDHEN, CDR2 SYDVKM. This CDR3 contains 14 residues. The CDR3 nucleotides read TGTGCCAGCAGCCACAGGGGTGGAACCTACGAGCAGTACTTC. Its protein product is CASSHRGGTYEQYF.

The chain couples TRBV9 to TRBJ2-3; D unresolved. Between the trimmed V and J ends, which lost 9 bases and 2 bases, there was a span of 22 bases. This CDR3 contains 16 residues. CDR1 SGDLS and CDR2 YYNGEE come from the germline V gene. Here the CDR3 DNA reads TGTGCCACTTCACCTTTCGCGGTGGGATACACAGATACGCAGTATTTT. Translated: CATSPFAVGYTDTQYF. The variable domain in full, completed from reference TRBV9 and TRBJ2-3, reads DSGVTQTPKHLITATGQRVTLRCSPRSGDLSVYWYQQSLDQGLQFLIQYYNGEERAKGNILERFSAQQFPDLHSELNLSSLELGDSALYFCATSPFAVGYTDTQYFGPGTRLTVL.

The gene calls are TRBV27 and TRBJ1-2; D remains unclear. The V end lost 6 bases, the J end lost 6 bases, and 14 bases lay between the germline ends. Germline CDR1 is MNHEY and CDR2 is SMNVEV (reference sequence). The CDR3 is 13 residues long. Here the CDR3 DNA reads TGTGCCAGCAGCCCTTTTGGCAGAGATGGCTACACCTTC. It encodes CASSPFGRDGYTF.

The V and J genes are TRBV2 and TRBJ1-1; unclear D gene. Germline assignment: CDR1 SNHLY and CDR2 FYNNEI. The CDR3 runs 14 residues. The V and J ends lost 10 bases and 0 bases respectively, with 15 bases between them. The CDR3 is CATPDGAMNTEAFF. The DNA for the CDR3 is TGTGCCACCCCGGACGGTGCTATGAACACTGAAGCTTTCTTT.

V gene TRBV7-6 combines with J gene TRBJ1-1; 10 bases map to TRBD1. The trim removed 6 bases at V and 6 bases at J, leaving 10 bases unmatched. The germline V gene encodes CDR1 SGHVS and CDR2 FNYEAQ. CDR3 size: 15 residues. The CDR3 loop is CASSPGTGAIAEAFF. CDR3 bases: TGTGCCAGCAGTCCTGGGACAGGGGCAATAGCTGAAGCTTTCTTT.

The chain employs TRBV4-3 and TRBJ1-2, with a weak D call TRBD1 (5 bases). The germline gives CDR1 LGHNA, CDR2 YSLEER. CDR3 length: 14 residues. Trimming shortened V by 0 bases and J by 4 bases, and 9 bases separated the two germline ends. CDR3: CASSQDLRGYGYTF. DNA for the CDR3: TGCGCCAGCAGCCAAGATCTAAGGGGCTATGGCTACACCTTC.

The genes are TRBV4-2 and TRBJ1-1; D ambiguous. From germline, CDR1 is LGHNA and CDR2 YNFKEQ. The CDR3 is 12 residues long. Trimming pared 0 bases from V and 1 base from J, leaving 0 bases between. The DNA for the CDR3 is TGTGCCAGCAGCCAAGAGAACACTGAAGCTTTCTTT. The encoded protein is CASSQENTEAFF.

The chain is built from TRBV5-5 and TRBJ1-3, with 8 nucleotides matching TRBD1. CDR1 SGHKS and CDR2 YYEKEE come from the germline V gene (reference sequence). The CDR3 totals 17 residues. With 0 bases clipped from V and 1 base from J, the junction kept 6 bases outside the gene matches. DNA of the CDR3: TGTGCCAGCAGCTTGGTGTCAGGGGGCTATTCTGGAAACACCATATATTTT. This encodes CASSLVSGGYSGNTIYF.

This sequence joins TRBV19 and TRBJ2-2; 7 bases are shared with TRBD1. Trimming removed 6 bases from V and 2 bases from J; junction bases left unmatched: 12. This CDR3 has 17 amino acids. Germline V gives CDR1 LNHDA, CDR2 SQIVND (reference sequence). CDR3 sequence reads: CASSVTGFVDNTGELFF. For the CDR3, the DNA is TGTGCCAGTAGCGTGACAGGGTTTGTGGATAACACCGGGGAGCTGTTTTTT.

The gene calls are TRBV12-5 and TRBJ2-7, with 8 bases lining up with TRBD2. The CDR3 runs 13 residues. Looked up from germline, CDR1 is LGHNT and CDR2 is FRNRAP. The trim removed 2 bases at V and 5 bases at J, leaving 2 bases unmatched. In nucleotides, the CDR3 is TGTGCTAGTGGTTTGACCGGGAGGGACGAGCAGTACTTC. Its protein product is CASGLTGRDEQYF. The variable domain in full, completed from reference TRBV12-5 and TRBJ2-7, reads DARVTQTPRHKVTEMGQEVTMRCQPILGHNTVFWYRQTMMQGLELLAYFRNRAPLDDSGMPKDRFSAEMPDATLATLKIQPSEPRDSAVYFCASGLTGRDEQYFGPGTRLTVT.

The V call is TRBV9, the J call TRBJ2-4, with 9 bases matching TRBD2. The CDR3 has 17 residues. The germline V gene encodes CDR1 SGDLS and CDR2 YYNGEE. Trimming cost V 4 bases and J 1 base; bases outside gene matches: 9. The CDR3 DNA is TGTGCCAGCAGCCCCTTTGAAAGCGGGGGGGCCAAAAACATTCAGTACTTC. It encodes CASSPFESGGAKNIQYF.

The chain couples TRBV4-3 to TRBJ2-2; the D gene could be TRBD1 or TRBD2 (5 bases each). The V and J ends lost 3 bases and 1 base respectively, with 15 bases between them. This CDR3 comprises 17 residues. In germline, CDR1 is LGHNA, CDR2 YSLEER. CDR3 protein: CASSHSIGTGNTGELFF. CDR3 sequence (DNA): TGCGCCAGCAGCCACTCTATAGGGACGGGGAACACCGGGGAGCTGTTTTTT.

The rearrangement joins TRBV7-8 to TRBJ2-2; weak D call: TRBD2 (5 bases). CDR1 and CDR2 (germline): SGHVS, FQNEAQ. The CDR3 has 16 residues. The V end was cut by 8 bases, the J end by 2 bases, with 18 bases between. CDR3 sequence: CASRKFVRTNTGELFF. DNA for the CDR3: TGTGCCAGCCGGAAGTTTGTCAGGACTAACACCGGGGAGCTGTTTTTT.